This T cell receptor (beta chain) was identified during a study of blood T cell repertoires in COVID-19. Study-wide background: The samples span acute and convalescent COVID-19 from the United States, Italy and Spain.

In the study's own analysis: Reference gene primer amplification gave estimated nucleated cell counts. Here immunoSEQ multiplex PCR was the method, and the copy in TCRdb shows in-frame clones only, minus some. V and J calls plus clone size are reproduced from that table; the DNA served to infer D and trimming. The table includes about 74,000 clones, about nine tenths detected once. The V gene end was trimmed by 2 bases and the J gene end by 6 bases; junction bases not matched to a gene: 8. Germline V CDR1 and CDR2: ENHRY, SYGVKD. CDR3 length equals 15 residues. This clonotype originated in an elderly woman with active or convalescent COVID-19. The rearrangement joins TRBV10-3 to TRBJ1-1; 8 bases agree with TRBD1. The sample consisted of peripheral blood. In DNA form, the CDR3 reads TGTGCCATCAGTGAGGGAATACAGGGGGGGTCTGAAGCTTTCTTT. It is translated as CAISEGIQGGSEAFF.